One T cell receptor (beta chain) is described in this entry. Clones were sequenced by immunoSEQ multiplex PCR, and TCRdb holds only the in-frame ones, with some missing. This table holds some 90,000 clones, about 90% found once. The V end was cut by 5 bases, the J end by 9 bases, with 14 bases between. The CDR3 is made up of 13 amino acids. Germline assignment: CDR1 SGHAT and CDR2 FQNNGV. The data originate from a study of T cells after somatic rescue of genetic block. The sequence came from a woman between 18 and 29 years old. Material: peripheral blood mononuclear cells (PBMCs). This chain links TRBV11-2 with TRBJ1-3, with D possibly matching TRBD1 (5 bases). CDR3: CASSPGEGPTIYF. As DNA, the CDR3 is TGTGCCAGCAGCCCAGGAGAGGGACCCACCATATATTTT.